This T cell receptor beta chain was sequenced during a study of cytotoxic CD8 clonotypes in ibrutinib-treated CLL (dated by TCRdb to about 2021). For the study in its entirety: In this cohort, approximately 14 patients were treatment-naive and about a dozen were relapsed/refractory, while some 18 had unmutated IGHV. Partial responses were observed in around 25 patients and complete responses in 2; after a median follow-up of 68 months, remission was maintained in roughly 14 patients and progression was observed in around twelve. Of the approximately 90 participants in the trial, about 26 had longitudinal samples available. The response samples were drawn at a median of 12 months into treatment, with a range of roughly 6 to 36 months. On average, each sample yielded some 250,000 productive templates and about 95,000 productive rearrangements. All remission and progressive disease samples were collected while patients were still receiving ibrutinib. Cryopreserved peripheral blood mononuclear cells were collected at three points: before therapy, at response, and at either sustained remission or disease progression.

Overall study outcomes, separate from this receptor: Clonality rose at ibrutinib response, remained stable during sustained remission, and dropped back toward baseline at progression. Baseline clonality exceeded that of age-matched healthy donors and correlated strongly with circulating CD8+ T-cell counts. Public clonotypes were rare and either contracted or stayed stable during treatment, and the rise in clonality at ibrutinib response reflected the expansion of private clonotypes. Sampling times were not matched between patients in sustained remission and patients whose disease was progressing, and lymph node repertoires were not examined.

Turning to this clone: What antigen it recognizes has not been identified. Base qualities were left out, and no much larger clone turns up one base away.

A MiSeq instrument was used for deep resolution sequencing, which targeted depths ranging from 1 in 1 million up to 1 in 200,000 T cells, with coverage averaging 10x for each clonotype. TCR beta libraries were generated with the immunoSEQ hsTCRB Kit. As for the original processing: Data were analyzed with ImmunoSEQ Data Assistant and ImmunoSEQ Analyzer, with V, D and J genes assigned per IMGT definitions. Clonality was computed as one minus normalized Shannon entropy of productive rearrangement frequencies, ranging from 0 to 1. Public clonotype analysis was restricted to overrepresented clonotypes comprising at least 0.05% of each patient's repertoire. Thirteen age-matched healthy donor repertoires from immuneACCESS were used as controls for clonality. Sourced from immuneACCESS, this table was stored by TCRdb with only in-frame sequences that have V and J called. A share of the clones is absent; for the studies checked, an unresolved V gene accounts for under half, and the remainder has no known explanation. V, J and clone size reflect that table, while D and trimming were determined from the DNA. Here the sample has roughly 150,000 clones; 70% to 90% occur a single time. The ten largest account for around 3.1% of the sample.

Trimming accounts for 3 bases at V and 7 bases at J, while the number of junction bases matched to no gene is 16. Taken from cysteine to phenylalanine, the CDR3 has 18 residues. Only the CDR3 region is kept as DNA, spanning 54 bases read in frame from base 1. CDR1 and CDR2 were assigned from the germline V gene as MDHEN and SYDVKM. What this sample's time point label stands for: progressive disease on ibrutinib. For TCR beta library preparation, roughly 2 micrograms of genomic DNA were isolated from cryopreserved PBMCs. Longitudinal blood samples from CLL patients on ibrutinib monotherapy were analyzed using high-throughput TCR beta sequencing. The patients were enrolled in a single-center, open-label phase 2 trial of ibrutinib monotherapy.

The TCR originated in a human donor with chronic lymphocytic leukemia. Specimen: PBMCs, collected at disease progression, from a patient treated with ibrutinib. The receptor chain draws on TRBV28 and TRBJ2-2, with 8 bases matching TRBD2. The CDR3 region: CASSFPLGSGNVVGELFF. The DNA reads TGTGCCAGCAGTTTCCCCCTCGGTAGCGGGAATGTTGTCGGGGAGCTGTTTTTT.